This passage covers 22 T cell receptor gamma chains from one sample sequenced in a study of γδ T cells in repeated Plasmodium falciparum infection. TCRdb re-processed the multiplex PCR reads via CATT. This table has around 5,000 gamma-chain clones, about 3.5% appearing once. Flow sorting of PBMC yielded separate Vgamma9/Vdelta2+ and Vdelta2-negative gammadelta T cell populations for bulk repertoire analysis. Sequenced sample: gamma-delta T cells from blood. Every receptor here comes from a pool of human donors (malaria-infected and uninfected, not separated).

The table lists this clone with a few counts. For this DNA, TCRdb reports the protein of a much larger clone, which diverges at residue 6, most likely from a read error; the protein presented here is translated directly from the DNA. This rearrangement joins TRGV9 to TRGJP. TCRdb is silent on the J gene; assignment here came from matching the DNA to germline. The germline CDR1 and CDR2 sequences are GITISATS and ISYDGTV (reference sequence). The CDR3 totals 16 residues. Unmatched junction bases numbered 9, after V lost 6 bases and J lost 7 bases. The CDR3 DNA reads as TGTGCCTTGTGGACTATGAGGGAGTTGGGCAAAAAAATCAAGGTATTT. This encodes CALWTMRELGKKIKVF.

Turning to this clone: The TCRdb record carries a much larger clone's protein, which differs from this DNA's translation at residue 3; a read error is the likely cause, and the protein listed here is the DNA translation. This chain connects TRGV4 to TRGJ1 or TRGJ2. The CDR3 consists of 13 residues. Germline V lookup: CDR1 EGSTGY, CDR2 YDSYTSSV. The CDR3 loop reads CAAWDFLYYKKLF. CDR3 nucleotides: TGTGCCGCCTGGGATTTCCTCTATTATAAGAAACTCTTT.

This clone was recorded at least ten times. This DNA translates differently at residue 15 from the TCRdb protein, which is that of a much larger clone; a read error is likely, and the protein shown is the DNA's own translation. The chain couples TRGV3 to TRGJ1 or TRGJ2. Germline trimming cut 0 bases from V and 0 bases from J; bases unmatched to any gene: 26. Germline assignment: CDR1 VTNTFY and CDR2 YDVSTARD (reference sequence). The CDR3 has 22 residues. CDR3 coding DNA: TGTGCCACCTGGGACAGGCGTTTAGTAAGGACGCCCACCATACCGAATTATTATAAGAAACTCTTT. Translated: CATWDRRLVRTPTIPNYYKKLF.

Of note for this clone: With only one base between it and a far larger clone, this is likely a read error. The same CDR3 arises from other DNA sequences in this sample as well. DNA of the CDR3: TGTGCCTTGTGGGAGGATATGATGCAGGAGTTGGGCAAAAAAATCAAGGTATTT. As protein: CALWEDMMQELGKKIKVF. The J gene is TRGJP, the V gene TRGV9. No J segment appears in TCRdb, so it was assigned here by matching the sequence to germline. Trimming at V came to 2 bases and at J to 7 bases, leaving 11 bases not matched to a gene. Germline V lookup: CDR1 GITISATS, CDR2 ISYDGTV (reference sequence). The CDR3 spans 18 residues.

V usage is TRGV9 and J usage is TRGJP. Germline matching of the DNA provided the J gene here, since TCRdb leaves it blank. The CDR3 has 18 amino acids. The V and J ends lost 2 bases and 4 bases, in that order; junction bases with no gene match: 8. Germline assignment: CDR1 GITISATS and CDR2 ISYDGTV (reference sequence). CDR3 in amino acids: CALWEAKVQELGKKIKVF. CDR3 coding DNA: TGTGCCTTGTGGGAGGCGAAAGTCCAAGAGTTGGGCAAAAAAATCAAGGTATTT.

Regarding this clone: This DNA translates differently at residue 9 from the TCRdb protein, which is that of a much larger clone; a read error is likely, and the protein shown is the DNA's own translation. This sequence joins TRGV8 and TRGJ1 or TRGJ2. TCRdb gives no J gene; it was assigned here by matching the DNA to germline. The CDR3 consists of 13 residues. The germline V gene encodes CDR1 VENAVY and CDR2 YDSYNSRV. J was trimmed by 9 bases and V by 0 bases; bases with no gene match: 8. CDR3 coding DNA: TGTGCCACCTGGGATAGGCGGAGGTTTAAGAAACTCTTT. Its translation is CATWDRRRFKKLF.

A note on this clone: The translation of this DNA and the TCRdb protein of a much larger clone differ at residue 4, probably owing to a read error; the protein shown here is translated from the DNA. The rearrangement links TRGV4 to TRGJ1 or TRGJ2. Germline lookup yields CDR1 EGSTGY and CDR2 YDSYTSSV. The CDR3 is 15 amino acids. CDR3 DNA sequence: TGTGCCACCTTGGATGGACCTAAGAATTATTATAAGAAACTCTTT. Amino acids: CATLDGPKNYYKKLF.

Turning to this clone: TCRdb assigns this DNA the protein of a much larger clone, which departs from its translation at residue 6; this likely reflects a read error, and the protein shown comes from translating the DNA. J is TRGJP and V is TRGV9. TCRdb gives no J gene; it was assigned here by matching the DNA to germline. The CDR3 has 15 amino acids. The V gene end was trimmed by 3 bases and the J gene end by 11 bases; junction bases not matched to a gene: 7. CDR1 is GITISATS and CDR2 is ISYDGTV in the germline V gene (reference sequence). The CDR3 bases are TGTGCCTTGTGGGAGATGAAGGTGGGCAAAAAAATCAAGGTATTT. Translating it yields CALWEMKVGKKIKVF.

This clone was seen a few times. The translation of this DNA and the TCRdb protein of a much larger clone differ at residue 3, probably owing to a read error; the protein shown here is translated from the DNA. This chain links TRGV5 with TRGJ1 or TRGJ2. The CDR3 consists of 12 residues. Germline V lookup: CDR1 VINAFY, CDR2 YDVSNSKD. CDR3 protein: CAPWTGYYKKLF. CDR3 nucleotide sequence: TGTGCCCCCTGGACAGGTTATTATAAGAAACTCTTT.

This clone has only a few counts. This is likely an artifact of a read error, given a far larger clone one base away. Other DNA sequences in this specimen translate into the identical CDR3. J is TRGJP and V is TRGV9. The CDR3 totals 17 residues. Looked up from germline, CDR1 is GITISATS and CDR2 is ISYDGTV (reference sequence). The CDR3: CALWEPAKELGKKIKVF. In DNA, the CDR3 is TGTGCCTTGTGGGAGCCGGCCAAAGAGTTGGGAAAAAAAATCAAGGTATTT.

Note on this clone: This likely traces to a read error, being one base from a far larger clone. Different DNA sequences within this sample yield the same CDR3. This chain connects TRGV4 to TRGJ1 or TRGJ2. Because TCRdb records no J gene, it was assigned here through a match of the DNA to germline. The CDR3 is made up of 15 amino acids. The V gene end was trimmed by 0 bases and the J gene end by 2 bases; junction bases not matched to a gene: 7. Germline V gives CDR1 EGSTGY, CDR2 YDSYTSSV. CDR3 sequence reads: CATWDGPGDYYKKLF. The CDR3, as DNA: TGTGCCACCTGGGATGGGCCAGGAGATTATTATAAGAAACTCTTT.

The rearrangement uses TRGV9 and TRGJP2. The CDR3 is made up of 14 amino acids. Trimming took 4 bases from V and 0 from J; bases not matched to a gene: 2. Germline V gene data show CDR1 as GITISATS and CDR2 as ISYDGTV (reference sequence). The CDR3 sequence is CALWEDSSDWIKTF. The CDR3 DNA reads as TGTGCCTTGTGGGAAGATAGTAGTGATTGGATCAAGACGTTT.

In this sample, this clone turned up many times. CDR3 DNA sequence: TGTGCCTTGTGGGAGCAATTAAGACCACAAGAGTTGGGCAAAAAAATCAAGGTATTT. This translates into CALWEQLRPQELGKKIKVF. V and J are TRGV9 and TRGJP. Germline values: CDR1 GITISATS, CDR2 ISYDGTV (reference sequence). The CDR3 totals 19 residues. V was pared by 3 bases and J by 4 bases, with 12 bases of the junction left unmatched.

A word on this clone: TCRdb's listed protein matches a much larger clone and diverges from this DNA's translation at residue 4, likely through a read error; the protein shown comes from the DNA. The chain recombines TRGV4 with TRGJ1 or TRGJ2. TCRdb leaves out the J gene; it was filled in here by matching the DNA to germline. Germline values: CDR1 EGSTGY, CDR2 YDSYTSSV. The CDR3 runs 13 residues. This CDR3 reads CATREPNYYKKLF. CDR3 in DNA: TGTGCCACCCGGGAGCCGAATTATTATAAGAAACTCTTT.

Concerning this clone itself: The TCRdb record carries a much larger clone's protein, which differs from this DNA's translation at residue 16; a read error is the likely cause, and the protein listed here is the DNA translation. The J gene went uncalled, whereas the V gene is TRGV9. The germline V gene encodes CDR1 GITISATS and CDR2 ISYDGTV (reference sequence). The CDR3 loop spans 18 amino acids. As DNA, the CDR3 is TGTGCCTTGTGGGAGGTGCGATCGGGGGAGTTGGGCAAAAAAATCGAGGTATTT. Its translation: CALWEVRSGELGKKIEVF.

By sample fraction, this clone is medium-sized. The chain employs TRGV4 and TRGJP2. The V and J ends lost 6 bases and 5 bases, in that order; junction bases with no gene match: 3. This CDR3 is built from 12 residues. Germline values: CDR1 EGSTGY, CDR2 YDSYTSSV. CDR3 amino acids: CATWHSDWIKTF. The DNA of the CDR3 is TGTGCCACCTGGCACAGTGATTGGATCAAGACGTTT.

This clone is labeled as medium-sized. The chain employs TRGV5 and TRGJ1 or TRGJ2. Germline-derived CDR1 and CDR2 are VINAFY and YDVSNSKD. There are 11 residues in the CDR3. The V gene end was trimmed by 6 bases and the J gene end by 2 bases; junction bases not matched to a gene: 1. The CDR3 DNA reads TGTGCCACCTGGCATTATTATAAGAAACTCTTT. It yields the protein CATWHYYKKLF.

This clone was found a few times. A far larger clone lies a single base away; this is likely a read error. Other DNA sequences from this sample encode an identical CDR3 as well. The V gene call is TRGV9, and the J gene call is absent. CDR1 and CDR2 from the germline V gene are GITISATS and ISYDGTV (reference sequence). This CDR3 has 18 residues. The CDR3: CALWEVPSGELGKKIKVF. CDR3 nucleotides: TGTGCCTTGTGGGAGGTGCCAAGCGGAGAGTTGGGCAAAAAAATCAAGGTATTC.

This clone appeared a few times. This rearrangement joins TRGV9 to TRGJP. No J gene is reported in TCRdb; it was inferred here by comparing the DNA with germline. The CDR3 covers 17 residues. V was clipped by 3 bases and J by 6 bases; unmatched bases: 8. Looked up from germline, CDR1 is GITISATS and CDR2 is ISYDGTV (reference sequence). CDR3 residues: CALWESRGELGKKIKVF. The CDR3 DNA reads TGTGCCTTGTGGGAGTCCCGCGGAGAGTTGGGCAAAAAAATCAAGGTATTT.

This clone was found a few times. A read error is likely here: a far larger clone is one base away. The sample has other DNA sequences that encode this CDR3 too. The chain links TRGV9 to TRGJP. TCRdb supplies no J gene; here it was assigned by aligning the nucleotide sequence to germline. This CDR3 is 15 amino acids long. Looked up from germline, CDR1 is GITISATS and CDR2 is ISYDGTV (reference sequence). The CDR3 bases are TGCGCCTTGTGGAAGCGTGAGTTGGGCAAAAAAATCAAGGTATTT. Translated: CALWKRELGKKIKVF.

This clone was observed a handful of times. The TCRdb protein comes from a much larger clone and disagrees with this DNA's translation at residue 7, likely due to a read error; the protein given here is derived from the DNA. J is TRGJP and V is TRGV9. Germline trimming cut 2 bases from V and 4 bases from J; bases unmatched to any gene: 5. The CDR3 sequence is 17 residues long. The germline V gene has CDR1 GITISATS and CDR2 ISYDGTV (reference sequence). The CDR3 here is CALWEGDQELGKKIKVF. The CDR3 DNA reads TGTGCCTTGTGGGAGGGAGACCAAGAGTTGGGCAAAAAAATCAAGGTATTT.

This clone came up a few times. A read error likely explains why the TCRdb protein, taken from a much larger clone, differs from this DNA's translation at residue 5; the protein shown is translated from the DNA. The V and J genes are TRGV9 and TRGJP. TCRdb gives no J gene; it was assigned here by matching the DNA to germline. The CDR3 loop spans 15 amino acids. V shed 5 bases and J 9 bases; nucleotides not matched to a gene: 7. Germline CDR1 GITISATS, CDR2 ISYDGTV (reference sequence). In DNA, the CDR3 is TGTGCCTTGTGGGGGGAGTCGTTGGGCAAAAAAATCAAGGTATTT. Translation: CALWGESLGKKIKVF.